This T cell receptor beta chain was obtained from a study of shared clonotypes between healthy human individuals. Whole-study results and caveats: Among the subsets, naive ones generally showed larger estimated richness than memory ones. For naive CD4 cells, 4% to 5% of clonotypes were shared across a handful of donors.

On this clone: The target antigen is unknown.

The CDR3 loop spans 15 amino acids. Trimming stripped 4 bases from V and 3 bases from J, with 16 bases between. CDR1 is MGHRA, CDR2 YSYEKL, per germline. Sequenced by immunoSEQ multiplex PCR; TCRdb stores in-frame clones only, minus some. This table has around 79,000 clones, about 61% appearing once. The TCR comes from a young man in good health. Sequences were obtained from memory CD8+ T cells sorted from blood. Subset: CD45RO+ cells pooled with CCR7-negative TemRA cells. V is TRBV4-1 and J is TRBJ2-7; a weak D match, TRBD1 (6 bases). The CDR3 region is CASSPRGGEGYEQYF. Here the CDR3 DNA reads TGCGCCAGCAGCCCCCGAGGGGGTGAAGGCTACGAGCAGTACTTC.